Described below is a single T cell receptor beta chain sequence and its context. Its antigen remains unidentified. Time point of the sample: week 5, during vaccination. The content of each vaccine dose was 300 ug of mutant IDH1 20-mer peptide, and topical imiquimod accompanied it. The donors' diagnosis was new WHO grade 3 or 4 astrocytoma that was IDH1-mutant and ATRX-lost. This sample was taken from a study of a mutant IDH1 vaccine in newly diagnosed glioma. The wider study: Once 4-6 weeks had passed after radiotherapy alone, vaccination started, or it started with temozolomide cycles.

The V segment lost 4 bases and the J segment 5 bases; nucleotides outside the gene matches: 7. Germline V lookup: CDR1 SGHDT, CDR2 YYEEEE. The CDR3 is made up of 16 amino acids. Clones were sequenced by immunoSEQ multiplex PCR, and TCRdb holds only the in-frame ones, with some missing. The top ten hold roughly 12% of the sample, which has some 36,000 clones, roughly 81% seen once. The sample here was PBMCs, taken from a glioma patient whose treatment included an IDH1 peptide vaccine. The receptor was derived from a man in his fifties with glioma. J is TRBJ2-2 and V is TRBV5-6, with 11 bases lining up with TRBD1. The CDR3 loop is CASSPGQGGYTGELFF. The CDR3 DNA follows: TGTGCCAGCAGCCCGGGACAGGGGGGATATACCGGGGAGCTGTTTTTT.